The 14 T cell receptor beta chains listed next were all sequenced from one sample in a study of blood T cells in healthy people across ages. Alongside a J-beta primer mix, a sample-barcoded 5' primer served in a second PCR lasting about 7 to 12 cycles. Each CDR3 protein is one row after TCRdb ran MiXCR on the 5' RACE reads. The repertoire includes roughly 860,000 distinct CDR3 sequences, around 62% of them detected once, and about 30% sits in the top ten. What was sequenced was blood. Receptor source: a young man in good health.

In this sample, this clonotype turned up a few times. V usage is TRBV4-3 and J usage is TRBJ2-1; 7 bases fit TRBD2. This CDR3 is built from 15 residues. V trimming: 0 bases; J trimming: 7 bases; junction bases outside the gene matches: 6. The germline gives CDR1 LGHNA, CDR2 YSLEER. CDR3 nucleotides: TGCGCCAGCAGCCAAGATTGGGGGGGTGGGAATGAGCAGTTCTTC. Encoded protein: CASSQDWGGGNEQFF.

The rearrangement links TRBV3-1 to TRBJ2-7; either TRBD1 or TRBD2 may supply D (5 bases each). Germline CDR1 is LGHDT and CDR2 is YNNKEL (reference sequence). V shed 3 bases and J shed 6 bases, with 21 bases lying between them. CDR3 length equals 16 residues. CDR3 DNA sequence: TGTGCCAGCAGCCAGAGGGGAAAGGGTCGTACTGGCGAGCAGTACTTC. Its translation: CASSQRGKGRTGEQYF.

On this clonotype itself: This may be a read error, as it is one base from a much larger clone. The rearrangement links TRBV28 to TRBJ2-5, with unresolved D. Germline V lookup: CDR1 MDHEN, CDR2 SYDVKM. The CDR3 consists of 12 residues. The DNA for the CDR3 is TGTGCCAGCAGCCTCACGCAAGAGACCCAGAACTTC. It translates to CASSLTQETQNF.

This rearrangement joins TRBV29-1 to TRBJ1-2; TRBD1 matches at 10 bases. Germline CDR1 and CDR2: SQVTM and ANQGSEA. CDR3 length: 14 residues. The J segment lost 8 bases and the V segment lost 0 bases, leaving 6 bases of the junction unmatched. CDR3 region: CSVEDRDRGTGYTF. CDR3 DNA sequence: TGCAGCGTTGAAGACCGGGACAGGGGAACCGGCTACACCTTC.

The CDR3 nucleotides are TGTGCCAGCAGCCAAGCTCCCTCGGGCTACGAGCAGTACTTC. This codes for CASSQAPSGYEQYF. The V gene is TRBV14, the J gene TRBJ2-5; D is unresolved. The J call may be incorrect, as the DNA end agrees better with TRBJ2-7. Germline V gene data show CDR1 as SGHDN and CDR2 as FVKESK. This CDR3 comprises 14 residues.

This clonotype was recorded once. A junction boundary mismatches the germline segment, possibly from a read error. V gene TRBV29-1 combines with J gene TRBJ1-2; 7 positions match TRBD1. Germline CDR1 and CDR2: SQVTM and ANQGSEA. The CDR3 extends over 14 amino acids. The CDR3 DNA reads as TGCAGCGTTGAAGGCAGGGGGGCTTACTATGGCTACATCTTC. Amino acids: CSVEGRGAYYGYIF.

This sequence joins TRBV9 and TRBJ2-4; D call uncertain. V lost 1 base and J lost 2, with 13 bases in between. The CDR3 spans 16 residues. Germline loops: CDR1 SGDLS, CDR2 YYNGEE. The CDR3 spells CASSVWVGRPKNIQYF. In DNA form, the CDR3 reads TGTGCCAGCAGCGTATGGGTGGGAAGGCCCAAAAACATTCAGTACTTC.

This rearrangement joins TRBV12-3 or TRBV12-4 to TRBJ2-5; TRBD1 matches at 7 bases. J gave up 7 bases and V 7 bases, and 9 bases lay outside the gene matches. CDR3 length: 13 residues. The CDR3 loop reads CASNQQGSSTQYF. CDR3 coding DNA: TGTGCCAGCAACCAACAGGGGAGCTCGACCCAGTACTTC.

Concerning this clonotype: Compared with germline, one end of the junction differs, possibly owing to a read error. This sequence joins TRBV28 and TRBJ2-1; a possible D gene is TRBD1 (6 bases). Germline V CDR1 and CDR2: MDHEN, SYDVKM. The CDR3 runs to 12 residues. The CDR3 coding sequence is TGTGCTAGCAGTCCACAGGGCTATGAGCAGTTCTTC. Translating it yields CASSPQGYEQFF. Based on the CDR3 plus reference TRBV28 and TRBJ2-1, the full variable domain is DVKVTQSSRYLVKRTGEKVFLECVQDMDHENMFWYRQDPGLGLRLIYFSYDVKMKEKGDIPEGYSVSREKKERFSLILESASTNQTSMYLCASSPQGYEQFFGPGTRLTVL.

This clonotype was seen a single time. CDR3 protein: CAISAGGLAGTDTQYF. CDR3 DNA sequence: TGTGCCATCAGCGCTGGGGGACTAGCCGGCACAGATACGCAGTATTTT. J is TRBJ2-3 and V is TRBV10-3; TRBD2 aligns across 9 bases. The CDR3 is 16 amino acids. V shed 6 bases, J shed 1 base, and the junction held 8 bases outside the gene matches. Germline CDR1 ENHRY, CDR2 SYGVKD.

The chain has TRBV5-1 and TRBJ2-7; no clear D. Between the trimmed V and J ends, which lost 2 bases and 5 bases, there was a span of 20 bases. The CDR3 has 16 amino acids. Germline CDR1 and CDR2: SGHRS and YFSETQ. The CDR3 region is CASSFRSPRLRDEQYF. CDR3 nucleotide sequence: TGCGCCAGCAGCTTTCGTTCCCCCAGGCTTAGAGACGAGCAGTACTTC. The full variable domain, completed using reference TRBV5-1 and TRBJ2-7, is KAGVTQTPRYLIKTRGQQVTLSCSPISGHRSVSWYQQTPGQGLQFLFEYFSETQRNKGNFPGRFSGRQFSNSRSEMNVSTLELGDSALYLCASSFRSPRLRDEQYFGPGTRLTVT.

V is TRBV29-1 and J is TRBJ2-7, with a possible D match to TRBD2 (5 bases). Germline CDR1 SQVTM, CDR2 ANQGSEA. The CDR3 runs 14 residues. Trimming took 4 bases from V and 7 from J, leaving 20 bases between them. The CDR3 nucleotides are TGCAGCGTTGTCGCCGGGATCTCCTACAATGAGCAGTACTTC. This encodes CSVVAGISYNEQYF.

V is TRBV21-1 and J is TRBJ1-2. TRBV21-1 is designated a pseudogene. CDR3 size: 13 residues. CDR3 region: CASSKLDNYGYTF. In DNA form, the CDR3 reads TGTGCCAGCAGCAAACTGGATAACTATGGCTACACCTTC.

The V and J genes are TRBV24-1 and TRBJ2-4; perhaps D is TRBD1 or TRBD2 (5 bases each). Trimming removed 6 bases from V and 5 bases from J, with 13 bases in between. The V gene's germline CDR1 is KGHDR and CDR2 SFDVKD. The CDR3 is made up of 14 amino acids. In DNA form, the CDR3 reads TGTGCCACCAGTACCAACCGGGACGAAAACATTCAGTACTTC. Translation gives CATSTNRDENIQYF.